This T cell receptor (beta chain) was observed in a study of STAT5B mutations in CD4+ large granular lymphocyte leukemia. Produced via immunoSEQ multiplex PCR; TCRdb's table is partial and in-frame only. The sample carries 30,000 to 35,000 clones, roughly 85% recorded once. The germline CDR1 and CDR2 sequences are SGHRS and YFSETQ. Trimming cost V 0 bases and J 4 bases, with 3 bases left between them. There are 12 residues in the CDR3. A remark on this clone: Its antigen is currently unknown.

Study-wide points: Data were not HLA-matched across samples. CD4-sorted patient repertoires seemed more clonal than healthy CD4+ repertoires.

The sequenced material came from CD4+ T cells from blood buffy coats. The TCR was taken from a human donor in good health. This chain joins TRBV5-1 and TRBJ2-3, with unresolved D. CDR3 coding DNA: TGCGCCAGCAGCTTGGAATCAGATACGCAGTATTTT. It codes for CASSLESDTQYF. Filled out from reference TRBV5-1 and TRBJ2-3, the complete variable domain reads KAGVTQTPRYLIKTRGQQVTLSCSPISGHRSVSWYQQTPGQGLQFLFEYFSETQRNKGNFPGRFSGRQFSNSRSEMNVSTLELGDSALYLCASSLESDTQYFGPGTRLTVL.